The rows below give T cell receptor beta chains drawn from one sample of a study of blood T cells in healthy people across ages. TCRdb itself ran the 5' RACE reads through MiXCR, one entry per CDR3 protein. The data contain 1.5 million to 2 million distinct CDR3 sequences, approximately 32% of them singletons. Source material: blood. These TCRs come from a young woman in good health. CDR3s include the opening cysteine and the closing phenylalanine or tryptophan. D genes are given only for firm matches. Clone sizes are given selectively: once, few, many, or a class where the clone is expanded.

CDR3 DNA	CDR3 protein	V gene	J gene	clone size	D gene
TGTGCCTGCAGTTTAGAGGGACTATCGAGCTCCTACAATGAGCAGTTCTTC	CACSLEGLSSSYNEQFF	TRBV27	TRBJ2-1	.	TRBD2
TGTGCCAGCAGGCTGACTAGCGGGAACCCCGGGGAGCTGTTTTTT	CASRLTSGNPGELFF	TRBV12-3/TRBV12-4	TRBJ2-2	few	TRBD2
TGTGCCAGCAGTTTATTGCGACCGACAGGGGCGGAGGAAAAACGGTTTTTT	CASSLLRPTGAEEKRFF	TRBV28	TRBJ1-4	once	TRBD1
TGTGCCAGCAGCGGAGGACAGAATACGCAGTATTTT	CASSGGQNTQYF	TRBV9	TRBJ2-3	once	.
TGTGCCAGCAGCTTGATACAGGGCGGTGAGCAGTTCTTC	CASSLIQGGEQFF	TRBV5-6	TRBJ2-1	.	.
TGTGCCATCAGATCAGGCGGGGGGGGCCTAGGAGAGACCCAGTACTTC	CAIRSGGGGLGETQYF	TRBV10-3	TRBJ2-5	.	TRBD2
TGTGCCAGCAGTAGGGACAGGGGAGAGGGCTACACCTTC	CASSRDRGEGYTF	TRBV6-1	TRBJ1-2	few	TRBD1
TGTGCCAGCAGCTTAGGGCCTGCCTCTACTAGCACAGATACGCAGTATTTT	CASSLGPASTSTDTQYF	TRBV7-8	TRBJ2-3	.	.
TGTGCCAGCAGTGGCCTTCTCGGGAGTTCCTACAATGAGCAGTTCTTC	CASSGLLGSSYNEQFF	TRBV27	TRBJ2-1	few	.
TGTGCCAGCTCTACGGGGGTTCGTCAAGAGACCCAGTACTTC	CASSTGVRQETQYF	TRBV18	TRBJ2-5	.	.
TGTGCCACCCAGACAGGGACCTACAATGAGCAGTTCTTC	CATQTGTYNEQFF	TRBV25-1	TRBJ2-1	.	TRBD1
TGTGCCATCAGCGCCTCTGGGGCCAACGTCCTGACTTTC	CAISASGANVLTF	TRBV10-3	TRBJ2-6	few	.
TGTGCCAGCAGCTCAGCGGGGAGGAGCACAGATACGCAGTATTTT	CASSSAGRSTDTQYF	TRBV5-6	TRBJ2-3	.	TRBD2
TGTGCCAGCAGCCCCCGGCGGGCCAAGGGTTACGAGCAGTACTTC	CASSPRRAKGYEQYF	TRBV3-1	TRBJ2-7	.	.
TGCAGCGTTAGGCGGGACCAGAACAATGAGCAGTTCTTC	CSVRRDQNNEQFF	TRBV29-1	TRBJ2-1	many	.
TGTGCCAGCGGAGACCCTTCCGGGGCCAACGTCCTGACTTTC	CASGDPSGANVLTF	TRBV9	TRBJ2-6	.	.
TGTGCCAGCAGCGACGCTTATAATTCACCCCTCCACTTT	CASSDAYNSPLHF	TRBV9	TRBJ1-6	few	.
TGCAGTGCCGCCAGACTAGCAGGAGCCTACGAGCAGTACTTC	CSAARLAGAYEQYF	TRBV20-1	TRBJ2-7	.	TRBD2
TGCAGCGCCCACTCTAAGGATGAGCAGTTCTTC	CSAHSKDEQFF	TRBV29-1	TRBJ2-1	many	.
TGTGCCAGCAGTGACTACTCCCTGGCTTTCTTT	CASSDYSLAFF	TRBV2	TRBJ1-1	.	.
TGCAGTGCAGATAGCTCCTACAATGAGCAGTTCTTC	CSADSSYNEQFF	TRBV20-1	TRBJ2-1	few	.
TGTGCCAGCAGTTTACCAGGCGAGCAGTACTTC	CASSLPGEQYF	TRBV28	TRBJ2-7	many	.
TGCGCCAGCAGCCAAGATCCTTTATCCGACTACGAGCAGTACTTC	CASSQDPLSDYEQYF	TRBV4-1	TRBJ2-7	few	.
TGTGCCAGCAGTGCCCGGACTAGCGGGGGGTCGATCTTTACCACAGATACGCAGTATTTT	CASSARTSGGSIFTTDTQYF	TRBV6-1	TRBJ2-3	.	TRBD2
TGTGCCAGCACCCTGGGGAACACTGAAGCTTTCTTT	CASTLGNTEAFF	TRBV28	TRBJ1-1	few	.
TGTGCCAGCAGCCCGTCGCTAGCGGAAAGCACAGATACGCAGTATTTT	CASSPSLAESTDTQYF	TRBV7-3	TRBJ2-3	few	TRBD2
TGTGCCAGCAGCAAAGGACAGGGCCTTCAAGAGACCCAGTACTTC	CASSKGQGLQETQYF	TRBV11-1	TRBJ2-5	.	TRBD1
TGTGCCAGCAGCCAACAAGGACAGGGAGTGGTTAGTCAGCCCCAGCATTTT	CASSQQGQGVVSQPQHF	TRBV3-1	TRBJ1-5	few	TRBD1
TGTGCCATCAAAGGGACACCGAGGCAAGAGACCCAGTACTTC	CAIKGTPRQETQYF	TRBV10-3	TRBJ2-5	many	.
TGTGTCAGCAGTTCCCGCAGATTGAACACTGAAGCTTTCTTT	CVSSSRRLNTEAFF	TRBV12-3/TRBV12-4	TRBJ1-1	.	.
TGTGCCAGCAGCTTTGGGGCCGAAAATGAAAAACTGTTTTTT	CASSFGAENEKLFF	TRBV5-4	TRBJ1-4	once	.
TGTGCCAGCAGTGTCAGGGACGAGCAGTACTTC	CASSVRDEQYF	TRBV12-3/TRBV12-4	TRBJ2-7	few	.
TGCGCCAGCTACCGGCCAGGTATTAACTATGGCTACACCTTC	CASYRPGINYGYTF	TRBV4-1	TRBJ1-2	.	.
TGCAGTGCTCCCCAAACAGGGAAAGCTTTCTTT	CSAPQTGKAFF	TRBV20-1	TRBJ1-1	.	.
TGCGCCAGCAGCCGGGACAGGGGGCTTACTAACTATGGCTACACCTTC	CASSRDRGLTNYGYTF	TRBV4-1	TRBJ1-2	.	TRBD1
TGTGCCTGGAGTGTAGACGGGGACAGCTATGGCTACACCTTC	CAWSVDGDSYGYTF	TRBV30	TRBJ1-2	many	TRBD1
TGTGCCAGCAGCCAAGGGGGGCGCGGAACTAATGAAAAACTGTTTTTT	CASSQGGRGTNEKLFF	TRBV4-2	TRBJ1-4	many	.
TGCGCCAGCAGCTCGGGGAATGCTGACACAGATACGCAGTATTTT	CASSSGNADTDTQYF	TRBV5-1	TRBJ2-3	.	.
TGCAGTGCTAGAGATGTCCGGGGGCTGAACACCGGGGAGCTGTTTTTT	CSARDVRGLNTGELFF	TRBV20-1	TRBJ2-2	.	.
TGCGCCAGCAGCCAAGAATGGGGTCTAGCGAGCTACAATGAGCAGTTCTTC	CASSQEWGLASYNEQFF	TRBV4-1	TRBJ2-1	many	.
TGCGCCAGCAGCTTGGGGATTCCTAGTGTAAATGAGCAGTTCTTC	CASSLGIPSVNEQFF	TRBV5-1	TRBJ2-1	.	.
TGCAGTGCTAGTGCCACTAGCGGGGGACACGAGACCCAGTACTTC	CSASATSGGHETQYF	TRBV20-1	TRBJ2-5	.	TRBD2
TGCAGTGCTAGAGGGAGGGACAGGGGAGCGAGTGAGCAGTTCTTC	CSARGRDRGASEQFF	TRBV20-1	TRBJ2-1	few	TRBD1
TGCAGTGCTAGAGATGGGACTAGCGGGGGGGCGCGAGAGACCCAGTACTTC	CSARDGTSGGARETQYF	TRBV20-1	TRBJ2-5	.	TRBD2
TGCGCCAGCAGCTGGGTCCCTACAATGAACACTGAAGCTTTCTTT	CASSWVPTMNTEAFF	TRBV5-1	TRBJ1-1	.	.
TGTGCCAGCACCCCTGTGGGGAGGGAAGAGACCCAGTACTTC	CASTPVGREETQYF	TRBV12-3/TRBV12-4	TRBJ2-5	.	TRBD2
TGCGCCAGCAGCCAAGCCCTAGGGGGGCTGAACACTGAAGCTTTCTTT	CASSQALGGLNTEAFF	TRBV4-1	TRBJ1-1	few	.
TGTGCCAGCAGTTCCCTGATCCCGAGCTACAATGAGCAGTTCTTC	CASSSLIPSYNEQFF	TRBV6-1	TRBJ2-1	.	.
TGTGCCAGCAGCTTGCCCCTGGCCGGCGGGAGTTTTAAGGACGAGCAGTACTTC	CASSLPLAGGSFKDEQYF	TRBV7-2	TRBJ2-7	.	TRBD2
TGCAGTGCTAGAGTGATCATTTCACCAGATACGCAGTATTTT	CSARVIISPDTQYF	TRBV20-1	TRBJ2-3	.	.
TGTGCCACTGGGGGAAACTCCTACGAGCAGTACTTC	CATGGNSYEQYF	TRBV28	TRBJ2-7	few	.